This T cell receptor (beta chain) appears in the sequencing data of a study of identifying expanded T cells in peripheral blood. About this clone itself: What it binds is unknown.

The study, taken as a whole, reports: Over approximately two and four weeks, about 17 and 20 clones changed, versus roughly 1.2 between replicates. Roughly 2-week clone count variance significantly increased as total template count grew.

TCRdb keeps only in-frame clones here, not all; method: immunoSEQ multiplex PCR. Counted here are 75,000 to 95,000 clones, 75% to 90% occurring once; the ten biggest clones make up about 3%. During the collection period, no donor immune events like infections were recorded. The germline V gene encodes CDR1 MGHRA and CDR2 YSYEKL. The CDR3 is 14 residues long. V lost 3 bases, J lost 6 bases, and 3 bases stayed unmatched. The chain employs TRBV4-1 and TRBJ2-2; 8 bases fit TRBD2. Sequenced sample: blood. This receptor was obtained from a person aged 18 to 70 in good health. The CDR3 protein is CASSQPAGAGELFF. The DNA for the CDR3 is TGCGCCAGCAGCCAGCCAGCGGGAGCCGGGGAGCTGTTTTTT.